This TCR beta chain was obtained from a study of post-analysis software for immune sequencing data. Study results and caveats: Strong same-batch co-clustering of samples appeared with F measure clustering. The five TRBV segments detected at higher frequency in patients than in controls included TRBV5-6, TRBV5-1 and TRBV20-1.

The CDR3 consists of 14 residues. Trimming pared 2 bases from V and 4 bases from J, leaving 11 bases between. Germline loops: CDR1 LGHDT, CDR2 YNNKEL (reference sequence). Details on this clonotype: What it binds is not known.

Tagging with unique molecular identifiers was a feature of the TCR beta cDNA libraries. TCRdb re-derived calls from the PCR reads in MiXCR, one entry per CDR3 protein. The sample holds some 690,000 distinct CDR3 sequences; just under 30% are singletons and the top ten take 0.56%. This clonotype was sampled from a girl between 5 and 17 years old with multiple sclerosis. The sequencing input was blood. The chain employs TRBV3-1 and TRBJ1-1; weak D call: TRBD1 (5 bases). The CDR3 here is CASSQIYGGTEAFF. CDR3 coding DNA: TGTGCCAGCAGCCAAATCTACGGGGGCACTGAAGCTTTCTTT. The whole variable domain, remainder taken from reference TRBV3-1 and TRBJ1-1, is DTAVSQTPKYLVTQMGNDKSIKCEQNLGHDTMYWYKQDSKKFLKIMFSYNNKELIINETVPNRFSPKSPDKAHLNLHINSLELGDSAVYFCASSQIYGGTEAFFGQGTRLTVV.